Below are 30 T cell receptor beta chains sequenced from a single sample in a study of blood T cell repertoires in COVID-19. Data came from immunoSEQ multiplex PCR; TCRdb stores just in-frame clones and leaves some out. The sample has about 150,000 clones, approximately 78% seen once. The sample consisted of peripheral blood. These receptors were taken from a man aged 55 to 70 who had recovered from COVID-19.

The rearrangement links TRBV19 to TRBJ1-2; the D is unclear. The V gene's germline CDR1 is LNHDA and CDR2 SQIVND (reference sequence). CDR3 length: 13 residues. V was clipped by 5 bases and J by 0 bases, with 7 bases between them. CDR3 region: CASSQRANYGYTF. In DNA, the CDR3 is TGTGCCAGTAGTCAGAGGGCTAACTATGGCTACACCTTC.

The chain links TRBV18 to TRBJ1-6, with a tentative D call TRBD1 (5 bases). The CDR3 is 16 residues long. The ends were cut back, 2 bases at V and 7 bases at J, with 15 bases in the middle. Germline CDR1 reads KGHSH; CDR2 reads LQKENI. This CDR3 reads CASSPETSGHNSPLHF. The CDR3 DNA sequence: TGTGCCAGCTCACCAGAGACCTCAGGGCACAATTCACCCCTCCACTTT.

The chain employs TRBV6-1 and TRBJ2-5; a weak D match, TRBD1 (5 bases). Trimming cost V 1 base and J 2 bases, with 14 bases left between them. CDR1 and CDR2 from the germline V gene are MNHNS and SASEGT. CDR3 length: 16 amino acids. In nucleotides, the CDR3 is TGTGCCAGCAGTGAAGTCCAGGGTTCGGGTCAAGAGACCCAGTACTTC. It yields the protein CASSEVQGSGQETQYF.

The chain has TRBV4-1 and TRBJ1-2; D remains unclear. CDR3 size: 15 residues. CDR1 is MGHRA, CDR2 YSYEKL, per germline. Trimming took off 1 base at V and 4 bases at J, with 13 bases between the two ends. CDR3 protein: CASSQVPVAIYGYTF. The CDR3, as DNA: TGCGCCAGCAGCCAAGTCCCCGTAGCAATCTATGGCTACACCTTC.

The chain has TRBV14 and TRBJ1-3; the D gene is possibly TRBD1 (6 bases). The V end was cut by 2 bases, the J end by 3 bases, with 11 bases between. CDR3 size: 15 residues. Per germline, CDR1 SGHDN and CDR2 FVKESK. This CDR3 is CASSQLRGVGNTIYF. The CDR3 nucleotides read TGTGCCAGCAGCCAACTCAGGGGAGTTGGAAACACCATATATTTT.

The V call is TRBV3-1 (or the pseudogene TRBV3-2), the J call TRBJ2-7; 7 bases map to TRBD1. This CDR3 region has 13 residues. The germline gives CDR1 LGHDT, CDR2 YNNKEL (reference sequence). V shed 5 bases and J 6 bases; nucleotides not matched to a gene: 7. The CDR3 here is CASSTWDSSEQYF. CDR3 sequence (DNA): TGTGCCAGCAGCACCTGGGACAGTAGCGAGCAGTACTTC.

This clone was detected only once. The chain uses TRBV18 and TRBJ1-1, with TRBD1 matching over 8 bases. The CDR3 totals 16 residues. Germline CDR1 reads KGHSH; CDR2 reads LQKENI. V lost 2 bases to trimming and J lost 1 base; unmatched junction nucleotides: 6. The CDR3 loop is CASSPRGGTGNTEAFF. CDR3 nucleotide sequence: TGTGCCAGCTCACCAAGGGGTGGGACAGGGAACACTGAAGCTTTCTTT.

A single count supports this clone. A much larger clone lies one base from this, so it may be a read error. This chain links TRBV11-1 with TRBJ1-1; TRBD1 is a possible D gene (5 bases). In germline, CDR1 is SGHAT, CDR2 FQDESV (reference sequence). The CDR3 is 14 amino acids. Trimming removed 1 base at V and 1 base at J, with 7 bases between. The CDR3 nucleotides read TGTGCCAGCAGCTTAGGTACAGGGAACACTGAAGCTTTCTTT. As protein: CASSLGTGNTEAFF.

The V and J genes are TRBV5-6 and TRBJ1-1, with TRBD1 matching over 7 bases. The CDR3 totals 13 residues. After removal of 4 bases from V and 3 bases from J, the junction contained 3 bases not matched to a gene. The germline gives CDR1 SGHDT, CDR2 YYEEEE. The CDR3 loop reads CASSGTVYTEAFF. The CDR3, as DNA: TGTGCCAGCAGCGGGACAGTCTACACTGAAGCTTTCTTT.

The chain uses TRBV28 and TRBJ2-7; TRBD1 matches 8 bases. CDR1 and CDR2 (germline): MDHEN, SYDVKM. With 6 bases clipped from V and 0 bases from J, the junction kept 7 bases outside the gene matches. The CDR3 totals 15 residues. The CDR3 region has the DNA TGTGCCAGCAGCTCCCGGACAGGGTACTCCTACGAGCAGTACTTC. It specifies CASSSRTGYSYEQYF.

This clone was picked up a small number of times. The sample carries other DNA sequences with the same CDR3. The rearrangement joins TRBV28 to TRBJ1-6; tentative D call: TRBD1 (5 bases). This CDR3 comprises 15 residues. V was shortened by 3 bases and J by 4 bases, with 10 bases between the two germline ends. Per germline, CDR1 MDHEN and CDR2 SYDVKM. In nucleotides, the CDR3 is TGTGCCAGCAGTTTCCGGGCAGGGTATAATTCACCCCTCCACTTT. Its translation is CASSFRAGYNSPLHF.

The chain joins TRBV19 to TRBJ2-2; 7 nucleotides match TRBD1. In germline, CDR1 is LNHDA, CDR2 SQIVND (reference sequence). The V segment lost 3 bases and the J segment 8 bases; nucleotides outside the gene matches: 9. CDR3 size: 15 residues. CDR3 DNA: TGTGCCAGTAGTATCCTAACAGGGGCCGGGGGGGAGCTGTTTTTT. Protein sequence: CASSILTGAGGELFF.

The chain couples TRBV28 to TRBJ1-5; D gene uncertain. CDR3 length: 14 residues. V lost 11 bases to trimming and J lost 2 bases, with 16 bases between them. Germline CDR1 MDHEN, CDR2 SYDVKM. CDR3 nucleotide sequence: TGTGCCGCCAGGAGGGTGGGTGGCAATCAGCCCCAGCATTTT. Translating it yields CAARRVGGNQPQHF.

This chain connects TRBV28 to TRBJ1-3; the D gene is possibly TRBD1 (5 bases). The V and J ends lost 5 bases and 3 bases respectively, with 14 bases between them. This CDR3 region has 15 residues. Germline loops: CDR1 MDHEN, CDR2 SYDVKM. The CDR3, as DNA: TGTGCCAGCAGTCCCCAGGGCGCGTTTGGAAACACCATATATTTT. Protein product: CASSPQGAFGNTIYF.

The chain uses TRBV4-3 and TRBJ1-2; D gene unclear. Germline assignment: CDR1 LGHNA and CDR2 YSLEER. Trimming took off 0 bases at V and 5 bases at J, with 10 bases between the two ends. The CDR3 contains 14 residues. CDR3 protein: CASSQDIRGYGYTF. CDR3 nucleotide sequence: TGCGCCAGCAGCCAAGATATCCGGGGTTATGGCTACACCTTC.

The gene calls are TRBV10-3 and TRBJ1-1; 7 bases align to TRBD1. The germline CDR1 and CDR2 sequences are ENHRY and SYGVKD. This CDR3 contains 15 residues. The ends lost 6 bases at V and 1 base at J; junction bases unmatched: 8. The CDR3 is CAISADRASNTEAFF. CDR3 DNA: TGTGCCATCAGCGCCGACAGGGCTTCGAACACTGAAGCTTTCTTT.

The chain has TRBV6-6 and TRBJ1-4; 11 nucleotides align to TRBD1. The germline V gene has CDR1 MNHNY and CDR2 SVGAGI (reference sequence). The CDR3 is 15 amino acids. After removal of 7 bases from V and 4 bases from J, the junction contained 5 bases not matched to a gene. As DNA, the CDR3 is TGTGCCAGCACCACGGGACAGGGGGTTAATGAAAAACTGTTTTTT. This codes for CASTTGQGVNEKLFF.

The chain has TRBV28 and TRBJ1-2, with D tentatively TRBD1 (5 bases). The germline gives CDR1 MDHEN, CDR2 SYDVKM. The V gene lost 4 bases and the J gene lost 6 bases, with 12 bases spanning the gap. The CDR3 loop spans 13 amino acids. As DNA, the CDR3 is TGTGCCAGCAGTTCGGACACCTCACATGGCTACACCTTC. Translating gives CASSSDTSHGYTF.

The chain uses TRBV19 and TRBJ1-1; D gene ambiguous. Trimming left V 1 base short and J 0 bases short, with 15 bases between. Germline V lookup: CDR1 LNHDA, CDR2 SQIVND (reference sequence). CDR3 length: 17 residues. The CDR3 loop is CASSIGPRRGLNTEAFF. The CDR3 coding sequence is TGTGCCAGTAGTATAGGCCCCCGGAGAGGCTTGAACACTGAAGCTTTCTTT.

The V call is TRBV12-3 or TRBV12-4, the J call TRBJ2-1; perhaps TRBD2 as D (6 bases). The CDR3 runs 13 residues. The ends were cut back, 10 bases at V and 4 bases at J, with 14 bases in the middle. Here the CDR3 reads CATSQGTYNEQFF. The CDR3 coding sequence is TGTGCCACCTCACAAGGGACTTACAATGAGCAGTTCTTC.

V is TRBV7-2 and J is TRBJ1-1, with TRBD1 identical over 7 bases. V shed 3 bases, J shed 7 bases, and the junction held 2 bases outside the gene matches. The CDR3 loop spans 12 amino acids. Germline V gene data show CDR1 as SGHTA and CDR2 as FQGNSA. CDR3 coding DNA: TGTGCCAGCAGCTTTGCAGGGGGTGAAGCTTTCTTT. This encodes CASSFAGGEAFF.

The chain joins TRBV14 to TRBJ2-1; the D gene is possibly TRBD2 (5 bases). CDR1 and CDR2 (germline): SGHDN, FVKESK. The CDR3 totals 16 residues. V was shortened by 4 bases and J by 2 bases, with 15 bases between the two germline ends. This CDR3 is CASSLPGLSPYNEQFF. The CDR3 DNA is TGTGCCAGCAGCCTCCCCGGACTCTCACCCTACAATGAGCAGTTCTTC.

The rearrangement uses TRBV4-2 and TRBJ1-4; D is ambiguous. The CDR3 spans 15 residues. Trimming pared 0 bases from V and 4 bases from J, leaving 9 bases between. CDR1 LGHNA and CDR2 YNFKEQ come from the germline V gene. Here the CDR3 reads CASSQDERFNEKLFF. CDR3 nucleotides: TGTGCCAGCAGCCAAGACGAGCGGTTTAATGAAAAACTGTTTTTT.

The CDR3: CASSFSREPREQYF. The CDR3, as DNA: TGTGCCAGCAGCTTCTCTAGGGAGCCCCGCGAGCAGTACTTC. The chain couples TRBV7-2 to TRBJ2-7, with D tentatively TRBD2 (5 bases). The V and J ends lost 3 bases and 6 bases respectively, with 15 bases between them. CDR3 size: 14 residues. Germline CDR1 SGHTA, CDR2 FQGNSA.

CDR3 region: CASSSLGGSNEKLFF. DNA for the CDR3: TGTGCCAGCAGCTCCTTAGGCGGGTCTAATGAAAAACTGTTTTTT. The chain uses TRBV7-2 and TRBJ1-4, with D uncertain. Germline-derived CDR1 and CDR2 are SGHTA and FQGNSA. The CDR3 contains 15 residues. V was clipped by 4 bases and J by 3 bases, with 12 bases between them.

The chain uses TRBV7-2 and TRBJ2-7; TRBD2 agrees at 11 bases. There are 14 residues in the CDR3. Trimming at V came to 6 bases and at J to 2 bases, leaving 3 bases not matched to a gene. Looked up from germline, CDR1 is SGHTA and CDR2 is FQGNSA. The CDR3: CASRVAGGPYEQYF. The CDR3 bases are TGTGCCAGCAGGGTAGCGGGGGGGCCCTACGAGCAGTACTTC.

The table lists this clone with a count of one. The chain has TRBV2 and TRBJ1-2; tentatively, D is TRBD1 (6 bases). CDR3 length equals 15 residues. Germline CDR1 SNHLY, CDR2 FYNNEI. V was pared by 4 bases and J by 0 bases, with 12 bases between. The CDR3 sequence is CASSATGTSNYGYTF. CDR3 DNA: TGTGCCAGCAGTGCTACAGGGACCTCTAACTATGGCTACACCTTC.

The rearrangement joins TRBV6-4 to TRBJ1-2, with 9 nucleotides matching TRBD1. Germline CDR1 and CDR2: MRHNA and SNTAGT. J gave up 5 bases and V 4 bases, and 2 bases lay outside the gene matches. The CDR3 contains 13 residues. CDR3: CASSAGTGYGYTF. The CDR3 coding sequence is TGTGCCAGCAGTGCTGGGACAGGGTATGGCTACACCTTC.

The CDR3 sequence is CASSQGRTGNSPLHF. The CDR3 DNA follows: TGTGCCAGCAGCCAAGGGCGGACAGGTAATTCACCCCTCCACTTT. The rearrangement links TRBV3-1 (or the pseudogene TRBV3-2) to TRBJ1-6, with 7 bases identical to TRBD1. The CDR3 spans 15 residues. Trimming took 1 base from V and 6 from J; bases not matched to a gene: 3. Germline V gene sequence: CDR1 LGHDT, CDR2 YNNKEL (reference sequence).

The rearrangement links TRBV30 to TRBJ1-4; D unclear. Germline CDR1 reads GTSNPN; CDR2 reads SVGIG (reference sequence). The CDR3 runs to 14 residues. The V gene lost 0 bases and the J gene lost 3 bases, with 8 bases spanning the gap. CDR3 protein: CAWSVGLSNEKLFF. The CDR3 DNA is TGTGCCTGGAGTGTAGGACTGTCTAATGAAAAACTGTTTTTT.